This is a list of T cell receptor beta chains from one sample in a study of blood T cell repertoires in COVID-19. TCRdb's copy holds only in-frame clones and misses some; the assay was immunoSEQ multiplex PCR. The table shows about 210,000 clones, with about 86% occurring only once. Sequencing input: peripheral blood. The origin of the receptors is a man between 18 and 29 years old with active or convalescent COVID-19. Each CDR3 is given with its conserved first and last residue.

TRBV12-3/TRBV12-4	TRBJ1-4	CASRRGLNEKLFF
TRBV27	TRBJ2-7	CASSPGTSGSYEQYF
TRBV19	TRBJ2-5	CASKIGLEAETQYF
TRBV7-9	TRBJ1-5	CASSHSLTGNQPQHF
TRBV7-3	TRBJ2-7	CASSLTGAARYEQYF
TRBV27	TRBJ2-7	CASNRGYEQYF
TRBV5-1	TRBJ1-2	CASSLWTGGSKDYGYTF
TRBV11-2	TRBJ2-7	CASSLDWDRGHEQYF
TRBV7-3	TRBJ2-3	CASSRGLAGGTDTQYF
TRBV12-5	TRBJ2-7	CASGPGPRSEQYF
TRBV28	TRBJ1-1	CASRPQGAGNTEAFF
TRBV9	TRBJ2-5	CASSVMADQETQYF
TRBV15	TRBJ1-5	CATSRDGRGTYSNQPQHF
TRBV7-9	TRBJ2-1	CASSPRLAGAVSSYNEQFF